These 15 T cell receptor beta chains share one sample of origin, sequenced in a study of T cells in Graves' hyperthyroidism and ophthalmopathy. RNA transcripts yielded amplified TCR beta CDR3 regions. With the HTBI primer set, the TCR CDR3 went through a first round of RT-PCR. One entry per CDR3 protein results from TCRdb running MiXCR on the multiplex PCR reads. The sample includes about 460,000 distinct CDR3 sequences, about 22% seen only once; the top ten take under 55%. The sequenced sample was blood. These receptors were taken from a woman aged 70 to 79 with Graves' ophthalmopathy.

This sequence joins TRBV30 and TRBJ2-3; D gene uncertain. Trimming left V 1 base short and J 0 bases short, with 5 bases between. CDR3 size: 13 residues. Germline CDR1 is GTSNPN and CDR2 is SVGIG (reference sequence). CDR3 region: CAWSGTSTDTQYF. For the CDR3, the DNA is TGTGCCTGGAGTGGAACGAGCACAGATACGCAGTATTTT.

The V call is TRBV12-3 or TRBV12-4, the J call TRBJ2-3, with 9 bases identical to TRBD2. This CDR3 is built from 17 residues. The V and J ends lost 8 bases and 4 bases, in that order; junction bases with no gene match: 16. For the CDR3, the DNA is TGTGCCAGCGCGACCTTTATAGCGGGAGCTGGGCCAGATACGCAGTATTTT. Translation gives CASATFIAGAGPDTQYF.

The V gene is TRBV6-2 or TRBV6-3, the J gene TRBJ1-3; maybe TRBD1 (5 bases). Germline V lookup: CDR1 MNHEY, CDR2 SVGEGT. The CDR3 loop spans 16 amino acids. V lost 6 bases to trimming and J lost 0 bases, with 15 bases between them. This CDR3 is CASRKPGPISGNTIYF. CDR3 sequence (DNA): TGTGCCAGCAGGAAACCGGGACCGATCTCTGGAAACACCATATATTTT.

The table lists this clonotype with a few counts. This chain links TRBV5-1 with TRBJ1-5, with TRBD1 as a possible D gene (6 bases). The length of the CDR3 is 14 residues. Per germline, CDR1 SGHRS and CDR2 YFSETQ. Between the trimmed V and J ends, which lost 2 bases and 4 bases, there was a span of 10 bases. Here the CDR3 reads CASSLGGVNQPQHF. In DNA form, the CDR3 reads TGCGCCAGCAGCTTAGGGGGGGTTAATCAGCCCCAGCATTTT.

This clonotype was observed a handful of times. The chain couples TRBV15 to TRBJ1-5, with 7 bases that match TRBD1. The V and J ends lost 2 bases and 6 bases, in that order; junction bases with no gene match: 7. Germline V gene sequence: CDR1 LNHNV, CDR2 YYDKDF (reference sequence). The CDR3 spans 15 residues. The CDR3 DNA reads TGTGCCACCAGCAGAACCAGGGGGACCACTCAGCCCCAGCATTTT. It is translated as CATSRTRGTTQPQHF.

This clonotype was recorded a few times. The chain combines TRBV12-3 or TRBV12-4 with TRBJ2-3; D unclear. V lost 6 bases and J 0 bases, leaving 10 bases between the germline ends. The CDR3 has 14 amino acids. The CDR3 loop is CASRKLPSTDTQYF. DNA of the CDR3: TGTGCCAGCAGGAAATTACCTAGCACAGATACGCAGTATTTT.

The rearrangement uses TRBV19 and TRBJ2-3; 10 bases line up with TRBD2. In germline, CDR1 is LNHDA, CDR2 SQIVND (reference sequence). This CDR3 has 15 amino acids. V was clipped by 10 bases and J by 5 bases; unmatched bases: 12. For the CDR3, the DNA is TGTGCCACCCTCCCGAGCGGGAGGGTACTAGATACGCAGTATTTT. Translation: CATLPSGRVLDTQYF.

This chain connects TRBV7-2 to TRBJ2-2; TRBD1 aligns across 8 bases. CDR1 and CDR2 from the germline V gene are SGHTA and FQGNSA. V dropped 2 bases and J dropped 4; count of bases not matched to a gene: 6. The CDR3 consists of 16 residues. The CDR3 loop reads CASSLTSGGVTGELFF. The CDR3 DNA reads TGTGCCAGCAGCTTAACCTCAGGGGGCGTCACCGGGGAGCTGTTTTTT.

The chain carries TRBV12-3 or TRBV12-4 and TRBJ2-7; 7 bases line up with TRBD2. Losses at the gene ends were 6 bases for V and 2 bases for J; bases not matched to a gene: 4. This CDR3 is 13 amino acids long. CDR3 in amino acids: CASRLGRAYEQYF. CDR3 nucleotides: TGTGCCAGCAGACTAGGGAGGGCCTACGAGCAGTACTTC.

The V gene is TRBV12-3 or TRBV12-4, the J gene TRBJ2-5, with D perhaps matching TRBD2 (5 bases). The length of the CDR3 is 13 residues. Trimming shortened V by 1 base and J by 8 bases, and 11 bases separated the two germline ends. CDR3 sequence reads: CASSLERGATQYF. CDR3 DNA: TGTGCCAGCAGTTTAGAACGGGGAGCAACCCAGTACTTC.

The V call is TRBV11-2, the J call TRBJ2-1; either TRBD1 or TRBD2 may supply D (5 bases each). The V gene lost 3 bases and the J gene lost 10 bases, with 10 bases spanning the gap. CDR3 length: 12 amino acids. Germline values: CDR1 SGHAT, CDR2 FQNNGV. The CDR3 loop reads CASSFWGWEQFF. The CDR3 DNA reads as TGTGCCAGCAGCTTTTGGGGGTGGGAGCAGTTCTTC.

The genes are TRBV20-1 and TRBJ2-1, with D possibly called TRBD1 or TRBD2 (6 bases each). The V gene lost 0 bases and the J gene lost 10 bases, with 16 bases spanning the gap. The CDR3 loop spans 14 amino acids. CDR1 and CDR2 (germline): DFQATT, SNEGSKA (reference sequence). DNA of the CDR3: TGCAGTGCTAGAGATCGACGGGGGCTGAGGGAGCAGTTCTTC. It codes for CSARDRRGLREQFF.

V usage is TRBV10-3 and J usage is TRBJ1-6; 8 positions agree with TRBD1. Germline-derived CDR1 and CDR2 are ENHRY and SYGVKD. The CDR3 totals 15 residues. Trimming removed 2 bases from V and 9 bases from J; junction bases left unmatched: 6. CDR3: CAISEGTGGGSPLHF. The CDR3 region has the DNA TGTGCCATCAGTGAGGGAACAGGGGGTGGTTCACCCCTCCACTTT.

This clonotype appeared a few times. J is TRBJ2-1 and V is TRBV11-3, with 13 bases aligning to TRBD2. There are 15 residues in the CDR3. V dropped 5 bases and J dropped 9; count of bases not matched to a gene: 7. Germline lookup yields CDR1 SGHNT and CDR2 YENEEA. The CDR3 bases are TGTGCCAGCAGCACCGGACTAGCGGGAGTAACTGAGCAGTTCTTC. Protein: CASSTGLAGVTEQFF.

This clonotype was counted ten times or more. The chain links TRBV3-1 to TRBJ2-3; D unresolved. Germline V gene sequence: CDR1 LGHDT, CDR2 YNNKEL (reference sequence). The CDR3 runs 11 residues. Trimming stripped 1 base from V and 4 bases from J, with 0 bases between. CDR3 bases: TGTGCCAGCAGCCAAGCAGATACGCAGTATTTT. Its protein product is CASSQADTQYF.